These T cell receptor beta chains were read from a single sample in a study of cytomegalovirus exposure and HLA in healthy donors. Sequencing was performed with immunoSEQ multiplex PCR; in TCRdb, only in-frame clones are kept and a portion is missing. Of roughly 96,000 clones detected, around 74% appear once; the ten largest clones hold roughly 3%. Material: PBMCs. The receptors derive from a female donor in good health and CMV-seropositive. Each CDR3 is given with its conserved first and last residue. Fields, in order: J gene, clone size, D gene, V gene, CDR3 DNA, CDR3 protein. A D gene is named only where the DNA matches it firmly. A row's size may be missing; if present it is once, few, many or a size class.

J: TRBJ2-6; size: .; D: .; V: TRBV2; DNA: TGTGCCAGCAGTGAAAGGCGGTTCTCTGGGGCCAACGTCCTGACTTTC; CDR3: CASSERRFSGANVLTF
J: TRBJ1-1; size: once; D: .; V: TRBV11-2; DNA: TGTGCCAGCAGCTTAGGTCTTACTAACACTGAAGCTTTCTTT; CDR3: CASSLGLTNTEAFF
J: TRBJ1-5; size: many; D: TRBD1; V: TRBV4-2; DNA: TGTGCCAGCAGCCAAGAATACAGGGGGCATCAGCCCCAGCATTTT; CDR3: CASSQEYRGHQPQHF
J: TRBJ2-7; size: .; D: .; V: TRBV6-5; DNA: TGTGCCAGCACCTACAGAGGGGGCGAGCAGTACTTC; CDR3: CASTYRGGEQYF
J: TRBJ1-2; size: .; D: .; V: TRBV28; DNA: TGTGCCAGCAGTAATGGGGCAGGGTATGGCTACACCTTC; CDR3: CASSNGAGYGYTF
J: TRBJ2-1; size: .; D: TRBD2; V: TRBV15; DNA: TGTGCCACCAGCAGAGGACTAGCGGGGTTCAATGAGCAGTTCTTC; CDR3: CATSRGLAGFNEQFF
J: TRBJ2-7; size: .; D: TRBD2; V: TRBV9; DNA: TGTGCCAGCAGCGTAGGGCCTAGCGGGGGGGCCTACGAGCAGTACTTC; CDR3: CASSVGPSGGAYEQYF
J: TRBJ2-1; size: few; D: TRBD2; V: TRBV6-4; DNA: TGTGCCAGCAGTGACGGGATAGCGGGAGCTACCGAGCAGTTCTTC; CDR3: CASSDGIAGATEQFF
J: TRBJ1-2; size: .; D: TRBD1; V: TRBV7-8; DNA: TGTGCCAGCAGCCCTAGGGCAGGGGGCTTGGCGAGCTATGGCTACACCTTC; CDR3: CASSPRAGGLASYGYTF
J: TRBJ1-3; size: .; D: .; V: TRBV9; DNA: TGTGCCAGCTCCGAAGTACTCGGAAACACCATATATTTT; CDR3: CASSEVLGNTIYF
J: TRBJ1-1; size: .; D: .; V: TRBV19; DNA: TGTGCCAGTAACCGGGAAAGGGCGAACACTGAAGCTTTCTTT; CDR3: CASNRERANTEAFF
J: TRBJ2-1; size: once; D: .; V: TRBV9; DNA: TGTGCCAGCAGCCTCGAGGGCCAGGGAGGGCAGTTCTTC; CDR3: CASSLEGQGGQFF
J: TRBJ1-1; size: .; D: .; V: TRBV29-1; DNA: TGCAGCTCCTCCCGGGGGAACACTGAAGCTTTCTTT; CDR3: CSSSRGNTEAFF
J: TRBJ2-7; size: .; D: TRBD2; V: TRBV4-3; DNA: TGCGCCAGCAGCCAAGATTTGAGCGGGAGGGTGTACGAGCAGTACTTC; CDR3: CASSQDLSGRVYEQYF
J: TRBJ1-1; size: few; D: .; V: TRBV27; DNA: TGTGCCAGCAGTCGGGAGGAGTACACTGAAGCTTTCTTT; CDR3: CASSREEYTEAFF
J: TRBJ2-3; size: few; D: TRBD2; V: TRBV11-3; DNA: TGTGCCAGCAGCCCGGGACTAGCGGGGGAGGCGGATACGCAGTATTTT; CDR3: CASSPGLAGEADTQYF
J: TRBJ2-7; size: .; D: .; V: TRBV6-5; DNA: TGTGCCAGCAGTTCCAGCGGCCTCTACGAGCAGTACTTC; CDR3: CASSSSGLYEQYF
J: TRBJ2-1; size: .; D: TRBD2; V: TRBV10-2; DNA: TGCGCCACCTGGCTAGCGGGAGGGTATGGCGAGCAGTTCTTC; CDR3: CATWLAGGYGEQFF
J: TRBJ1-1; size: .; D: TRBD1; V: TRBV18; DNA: TGTGCCAGCTCACCAAACCGGGACAGCAAGGAAGCTTTCTTT; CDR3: CASSPNRDSKEAFF
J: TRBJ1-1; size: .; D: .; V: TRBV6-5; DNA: TGTGCCAGCATGGTGGGGGCGCATACTGAAGCTTTCTTT; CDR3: CASMVGAHTEAFF
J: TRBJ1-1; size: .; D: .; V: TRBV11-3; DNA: TGTGCCAGCAGCTTAACAGCGAACACTGAAGCTTTCTTT; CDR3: CASSLTANTEAFF
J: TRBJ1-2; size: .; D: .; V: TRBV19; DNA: TGTGCCAGTAGTCCTGAGACAGCCTACTATGGCTACACCTTC; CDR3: CASSPETAYYGYTF
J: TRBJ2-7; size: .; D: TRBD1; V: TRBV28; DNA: TGTGCCAGCAGTTTCCCGACAGGGGGCTACGAGCAGTACTTC; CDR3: CASSFPTGGYEQYF
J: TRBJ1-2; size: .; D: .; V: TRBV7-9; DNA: TGTGCCAGCAGCTTAGCACAGAACCTCTATGGCTACACCTTC; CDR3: CASSLAQNLYGYTF
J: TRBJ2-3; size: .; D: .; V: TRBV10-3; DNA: TGTGCCATCAGTGAGTCCGGGAGTTCAGGCACAGATACGCAGTATTTT; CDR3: CAISESGSSGTDTQYF
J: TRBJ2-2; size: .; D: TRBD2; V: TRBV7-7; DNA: TGTGCTAGCAGCTTTCCCTCCAGCGGGAGCGGAACCGGGGAGCTGTTTTTT; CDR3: CASSFPSSGSGTGELFF
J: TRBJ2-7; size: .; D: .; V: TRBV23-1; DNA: TGCGCCAGCAGTCAATCGGAGGGCGGCAGATCCTACGAGCAGTACTTC; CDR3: CASSQSEGGRSYEQYF
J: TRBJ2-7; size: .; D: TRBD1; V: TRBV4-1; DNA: TGCGCCAGCAGCCAATCAAGACAGGGGGCTACCTACGAGCAGTACTTC; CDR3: CASSQSRQGATYEQYF
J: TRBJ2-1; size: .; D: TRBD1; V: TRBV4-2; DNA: TGTGCCAGCAGCCAGAGTACAGGGGGCAGGTACAATGAGCAGTTCTTC; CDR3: CASSQSTGGRYNEQFF
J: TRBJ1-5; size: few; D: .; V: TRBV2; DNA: TGTGCCAGCAGCTACACAGATTTTAGCAATCAGCCCCAGCATTTT; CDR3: CASSYTDFSNQPQHF
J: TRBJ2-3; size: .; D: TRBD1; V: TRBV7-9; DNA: TGTGCCAGCAGCCCCGGACAGGGCACAGATACGCAGTATTTT; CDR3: CASSPGQGTDTQYF
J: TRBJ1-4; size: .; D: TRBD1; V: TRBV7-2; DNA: TGTGCCAGCAGCTCAGGACAGGGACGAAATGAAAAACTGTTTTTT; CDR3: CASSSGQGRNEKLFF
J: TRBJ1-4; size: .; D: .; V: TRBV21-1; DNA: TGTGCCAGCACCAGATATATTTTT; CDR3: CASTRYIF
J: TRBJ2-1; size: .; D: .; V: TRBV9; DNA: TGTGCCAGCAGCGTAGCGGGGAGTACCAATGAGCAGTTCTTC; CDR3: CASSVAGSTNEQFF
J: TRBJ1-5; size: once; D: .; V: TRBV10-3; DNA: TGTGCCATCAAAAGTCACAGGGCTGACCAGCCCCAGCATTTT; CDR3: CAIKSHRADQPQHF
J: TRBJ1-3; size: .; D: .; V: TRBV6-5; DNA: TGTGCCAGCAGTTACTCGACAGCTGGAAACACCATATATTTT; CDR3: CASSYSTAGNTIYF
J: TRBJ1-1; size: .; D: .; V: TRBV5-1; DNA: TGCGCCAGCAGCCCATTCGGGAGGTCCGAAACTGAAGCTTTCTTT; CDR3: CASSPFGRSETEAFF
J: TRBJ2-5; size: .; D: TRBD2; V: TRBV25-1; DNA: TGTGCCAGCAGTGGCGCGGGAGCGTCTTGGGGTGAAGAGACCCAGTACTTC; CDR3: CASSGAGASWGEETQYF
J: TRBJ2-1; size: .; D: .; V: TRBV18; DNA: TGTGCCAGCTCACCACGAATGAGCTCCTACAATGAGCAGTTCTTC; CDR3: CASSPRMSSYNEQFF
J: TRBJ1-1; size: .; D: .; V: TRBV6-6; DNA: TGTGCCAGCAGTCCCTGGAAGGGGGGGACTGAAGCTTTCTTT; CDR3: CASSPWKGGTEAFF
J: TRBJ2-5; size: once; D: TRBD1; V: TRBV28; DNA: TGTGCCAGCAGTCGTGTGGGGGACAGAGAGACCCAGTACTTC; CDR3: CASSRVGDRETQYF
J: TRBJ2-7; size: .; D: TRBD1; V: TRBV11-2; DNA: TGTGCCAGCACGTACTCGACAGGGGAGAGCTACGAGCAGTACTTC; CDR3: CASTYSTGESYEQYF
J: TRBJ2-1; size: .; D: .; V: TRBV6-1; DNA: TGTGCCAGCAGTCCGGGGCCCCGGGAGTACAATGAGCAGTTCTTC; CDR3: CASSPGPREYNEQFF
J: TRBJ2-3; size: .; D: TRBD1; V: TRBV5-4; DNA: TGTGCCAGCAGCTTCCCTACGGGACAGGGCACAGATACGCAGTATTTT; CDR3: CASSFPTGQGTDTQYF
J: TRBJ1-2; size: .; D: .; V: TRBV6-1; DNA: TGTGCCAGCAGTGTGGTGGAGGGATCACATGGCTACACCTTC; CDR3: CASSVVEGSHGYTF
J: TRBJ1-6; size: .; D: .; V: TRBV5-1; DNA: TGCGCCATAGAGAAGGGGCCACCCCTCCACTTT; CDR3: CAIEKGPPLHF